These 10 T cell receptor beta chains were sequenced from one sample in a study of blood T cell repertoires in COVID-19. Libraries were prepared by immunoSEQ multiplex PCR; TCRdb keeps only in-frame clonotypes and omits some of them. The table has around 380,000 clones, 87% seen once; the top ten hold approximately 1.2%. Sequenced: PBMCs or T cells enriched from blood (not recorded which). The receptors shown here come from a man younger than 45 who had recovered from COVID-19.

The rearrangement links TRBV4-2 to TRBJ2-1; TRBD1 agrees at 8 bases. The V and J ends lost 0 bases and 7 bases, in that order; junction bases with no gene match: 14. CDR1 and CDR2 from the germline V gene are LGHNA and YNFKEQ. The CDR3 is made up of 18 amino acids. The CDR3 here is CASSQELRFGTGRNEQFF. The DNA for the CDR3 is TGTGCCAGCAGCCAAGAGTTAAGGTTCGGGACAGGCAGGAATGAGCAGTTCTTC.

The chain joins TRBV3-1 (or the pseudogene TRBV3-2) to TRBJ1-1; the D is unclear. From germline, CDR1 is LGHDT and CDR2 YNNKEL (reference sequence). The CDR3 length is 13 residues. The V and J ends lost 4 bases and 3 bases respectively, with 9 bases between them. In nucleotides, the CDR3 is TGTGCCAGCAGCCGAAGAGCGGACACTGAAGCTTTCTTT. It translates to CASSRRADTEAFF.

The chain uses TRBV27 and TRBJ2-5; TRBD2 matches at 7 bases. The germline CDR1 and CDR2 sequences are MNHEY and SMNVEV (reference sequence). Unmatched junction bases numbered 5, after V lost 2 bases and J lost 5 bases. CDR3 length: 14 residues. In nucleotides, the CDR3 is TGTGCCAGCAGTTTACGACCGCGGGGGGAGACCCAGTACTTC. As protein: CASSLRPRGETQYF.

This clone appeared once. V usage is TRBV19 and J usage is TRBJ1-2; TRBD1 agrees at 11 bases. The ends lost 6 bases at V and 5 bases at J; junction bases unmatched: 8. This CDR3 region has 15 residues. CDR1 LNHDA and CDR2 SQIVND come from the germline V gene (reference sequence). The CDR3 is CASSRPGTGGYGYTF. DNA for the CDR3: TGTGCCAGTAGCCGCCCCGGGACAGGGGGGTATGGCTACACCTTC.

The chain is built from TRBV11-3 and TRBJ1-1, with a tentative D call TRBD1 (5 bases). Germline V gene sequence: CDR1 SGHNT, CDR2 YENEEA. Between the trimmed V and J ends, which lost 3 bases and 4 bases, there was a span of 12 bases. The CDR3 spans 14 residues. The CDR3 loop reads CASSLSSRATEAFF. Here the CDR3 DNA reads TGTGCCAGCAGCTTGAGCTCCAGGGCCACTGAAGCTTTCTTT.

The chain links TRBV24-1 to TRBJ2-5; 7 nucleotides match TRBD2. Germline V lookup: CDR1 KGHDR, CDR2 SFDVKD. J gave up 4 bases and V 4 bases, and 5 bases lay outside the gene matches. CDR3 length: 14 residues. CDR3 DNA sequence: TGTGCCACCAGTGACAGCGGGATTCGAGAGACCCAGTACTTC. Its protein product is CATSDSGIRETQYF.

The J gene is TRBJ1-4, the V gene TRBV7-2; tentatively, D is TRBD1 (5 bases). The germline CDR1 and CDR2 sequences are SGHTA and FQGNSA. CDR3 size: 13 residues. V was clipped by 5 bases and J by 4 bases, with 8 bases between them. CDR3 loop: CASSIQGNEKLFF. CDR3 nucleotide sequence: TGTGCCAGCAGCATCCAGGGTAATGAAAAACTGTTTTTT.

The chain couples TRBV10-1 to TRBJ2-7; a weak D match, TRBD2 (6 bases). The CDR3 has 14 residues. The V gene's germline CDR1 is WNHNN and CDR2 SYGVQD (reference sequence). The germline V and J ends were trimmed by 2 bases and 3 bases, with 11 bases remaining between them. CDR3 nucleotides: TGCGCCAGCAGTGAGCAAGGGACTGGCTACGAGCAGTACTTC. Protein product: CASSEQGTGYEQYF.

The V call is TRBV7-2, the J call TRBJ2-2, with 9 bases aligning to TRBD2. Germline CDR1 is SGHTA and CDR2 is FQGNSA. The CDR3 covers 16 residues. Trimming cost V 0 bases and J 1 base; bases outside gene matches: 0. CDR3 loop: CASSLASGGNTGELFF. The DNA for the CDR3 is TGTGCCAGCAGCTTAGCTAGCGGGGGGAACACCGGGGAGCTGTTTTTT.

The V gene is TRBV3-1 (or the pseudogene TRBV3-2), the J gene TRBJ1-5, with D unresolved. The germline V gene has CDR1 LGHDT and CDR2 YNNKEL (reference sequence). V was cut by 7 bases and J by 2 bases, with 18 bases left in between. The CDR3 is 16 amino acids. The CDR3 protein is CASNPKGRERNQPQHF. The CDR3 nucleotides read TGTGCCAGCAACCCCAAGGGCCGGGAACGCAATCAGCCCCAGCATTTT.